Listed below are T cell receptor beta chains from one sample, sequenced in a study of glioma-infiltrating T cells after dendritic cell vaccination. Data came from immunoSEQ multiplex PCR; TCRdb stores just in-frame clones and leaves some out. This table has 93,000 or so clones, over 60% appearing once. The sample in question was blood, obtained before dendritic cell vaccination. All receptors come from a human donor with glioblastoma. Both conserved end residues are part of each CDR3. D genes are given only for firm matches. Only part of the rows carry a size: once, few, many, or a class if the clone is expanded.

V gene	clone size	D gene	J gene	CDR3 DNA	CDR3 protein
TRBV30	NA	NA	TRBJ2-7	TGTGCCTGGAGTTCAGGAACCTCCTACGAGCAGTACTTC	CAWSSGTSYEQYF
TRBV7-9	NA	NA	TRBJ1-2	TGTGCCAGCAGCCCAGTCGGGCAGGGTTGGGGCTACACCTTC	CASSPVGQGWGYTF
TRBV5-1	once	TRBD2	TRBJ2-3	TGCGCCAGCAGCCCTCGACTAGCGGGAGGGCGCGGCACAGATACGCAGTATTTT	CASSPRLAGGRGTDTQYF
TRBV10-3	NA	TRBD1	TRBJ1-2	TGTGCCATCACCCGACAGGGGAAGGACTATGGCTACACCTTC	CAITRQGKDYGYTF
TRBV10-2	few	TRBD1	TRBJ1-3	TGCGCCAGCAGCGGACAGGCCCCCTCTGGAAACACCATATATTTT	CASSGQAPSGNTIYF
TRBV6-1	NA	TRBD2	TRBJ2-1	TGTGCCAGCAGCGCCGGGGGCGGGGGGGCAAATGAGCAGTTCTTC	CASSAGGGGANEQFF
TRBV5-1	few	NA	TRBJ2-1	TGCGCCAGCAGCTTTAGCGGATTCTCCTACAATGAGCAGTTCTTC	CASSFSGFSYNEQFF
TRBV19	NA	NA	TRBJ2-7	TGTGCCAGTAGTAGACAGGCCCTCTACGAGCAGTACTTC	CASSRQALYEQYF
TRBV19	NA	NA	TRBJ1-2	TGTGCCAGTAGTATACAGTCCTCCAACTATGGCTACACCTTC	CASSIQSSNYGYTF
TRBV6-6	NA	NA	TRBJ1-2	TGTGCCAGCACCCGACTGCAAACCTATGGCTACACCTTC	CASTRLQTYGYTF
TRBV5-1	few	NA	TRBJ1-2	TGCGCCAGCAGCTTGGGACATAGTAACTATGGCTACACCTTC	CASSLGHSNYGYTF
TRBV19	NA	NA	TRBJ1-5	TGTGCCAGTAGTATCTACAATCAGCCCCAGCATTTT	CASSIYNQPQHF
TRBV4-1	few	NA	TRBJ2-4	TGCGCCAGCAGCCAAGATCGGGCAGGGAAGAACATTCAGTACTTC	CASSQDRAGKNIQYF
TRBV6-4	NA	NA	TRBJ2-1	TGTGCCAGCAGCCGACAGATCAATGAGCAGTTCTTC	CASSRQINEQFF
TRBV19	NA	NA	TRBJ1-5	TGTGCCAGTAGTCCAGGCCTGCATCAGCCCCAGCATTTT	CASSPGLHQPQHF
TRBV10-1	NA	NA	TRBJ2-7	TGCGCCAGCAGTGAGTCAGGTAGAGGGCCGGGCGAGCAGTACTTC	CASSESGRGPGEQYF
TRBV6-6	NA	TRBD1	TRBJ1-1	TGTGCCAGCAGCGACCGACAGGGCAACACTGAAGCTTTCTTT	CASSDRQGNTEAFF
TRBV15	NA	TRBD2	TRBJ2-5	TGTGCCACCAGCAGATGGCTAGCGGGTACCAGGGGTGTCCAAGAGACCCAGTACTTC	CATSRWLAGTRGVQETQYF
TRBV15	NA	NA	TRBJ1-1	TGTGCCACCAGCAGAGATTTGGGAGGGAACACTGAAGCTTTCTTT	CATSRDLGGNTEAFF
TRBV7-6	NA	TRBD2	TRBJ2-7	TGTGCCAGCAGCTTAGGGCCCGGAGCTCCGGGACTAGCGAACGAGCAGTACTTC	CASSLGPGAPGLANEQYF
TRBV6-1	NA	NA	TRBJ1-5	TGTGCCAGCAAGGATGGAGGGCTGAGCAATCAGCCCCAGCATTTT	CASKDGGLSNQPQHF
TRBV7-9	NA	NA	TRBJ2-1	TGTGCCAGCAGCTCTGCGAGACAGGCCCTCTACAATGAGCAGTTCTTC	CASSSARQALYNEQFF
TRBV28	few	TRBD1	TRBJ1-1	TGTGCCAGCAGTCCGGAGGGGACAGAGACTGAAGCTTTCTTT	CASSPEGTETEAFF
TRBV5-4	NA	NA	TRBJ2-2	TGTGCCAGCAGCTCACACGGGGAGCTGTTTTTT	CASSSHGELFF
TRBV5-6	NA	NA	TRBJ1-6	TGTGCCAGCAGCTTGGTTAGGGGACTCGATAATTCACCCCTCCACTTT	CASSLVRGLDNSPLHF